This T cell receptor beta chain was recovered during a study of T cell responses to AZD1222 COVID-19 vaccine. The CDR3 runs to 11 residues. The V gene's germline CDR1 is MDHEN and CDR2 SYDVKM. V was shortened by 11 bases and J by 7 bases, with 12 bases between the two germline ends. Comment on this clone: As yet, its antigen is unknown.

Method: immunoSEQ multiplex PCR; TCRdb's copy keeps in-frame clones and lacks some. The table includes around 120,000 clones, roughly nine tenths detected once. Overall study results and limits: With dominance at 160-218 and 743-854, vaccine-associated CD4 TCRs spanned spike. In the spike-specific TCR repertoire, nearly half reportedly target unmutated variant regions. Clonal diversity may have been underestimated in mostly white British donors.

This TCR was recovered from an adult who received the AZD1222 COVID-19 vaccine. The chain joins TRBV28 to TRBJ2-4; maybe TRBD1 (5 bases). The sample was peripheral blood, taken 28 days after the second AZD1222 dose. CDR3: CASGQTNIQYF. In DNA form, the CDR3 reads TGTGCCTCCGGACAAACTAACATTCAGTACTTC.